This entry features one T cell receptor (beta chain) sequence. As yet, its antigen is unknown. The CDR3 has 14 residues. Germline lookup yields CDR1 MNHEY and CDR2 SMNVEV (reference sequence). The V gene lost 3 bases and the J gene lost 8 bases, with 13 bases spanning the gap. Data came from immunoSEQ multiplex PCR; TCRdb stores just in-frame clones and leaves some out. This table has about 96,000 clones, about 93% appearing once. The data originate from a study of PD-1 blockade in classical Hodgkin lymphoma. Study at large: Every 2 weeks, patients got 3 mg/kg intravenous nivolumab. Study-wide results and limits: In CD4+ cells, TCR diversity went up significantly by C4D1, but in CD8+ cells it did not. Prior to therapy, complete responders displayed diversity much like that of newly diagnosed patients. The authors have not defined what causes the repertoire differences, possibly disease activity or prior therapy.

The time point was: cycle 4 day 1 (C4D1), after 5 to 7 weeks of nivolumab. Every patient relapsed after autologous stem cell transplantation, and brentuximab vedotin exposure varied. The receptor was isolated from a human donor with classical Hodgkin lymphoma. This chain links TRBV27 with TRBJ1-4, with D hard to call. The material was peripheral blood mononuclear cells (PBMCs), obtained before the fourth cycle of nivolumab. The DNA of the CDR3 is TGTGCCAGCAGTTTTTCGCGGCTTCACGAAAAACTGTTTTTT. The encoded protein is CASSFSRLHEKLFF. The variable domain in full, with the rest retrieved from reference TRBV27 and TRBJ1-4, is EAQVTQNPRYLITVTGKKLTVTCSQNMNHEYMSWYRQDPGLGLRQIYYSMNVEVTDKGDVPEGYKVSRKEKRNFPLILESPSPNQTSLYFCASSFSRLHEKLFFGSGTQLSVL.